Shown below are 8 T cell receptor beta chains from a single sample sequenced in a study of CD4 T cells in relation to SARS-CoV-2 and coronaviruses. Their antigen targets remain unknown. Before the COVID-19 pandemic, during about 2011-2019, CD4+ T cells were taken from unexposed donors. CD4+ T cells were isolated from the cells after around 9 days of culture. Profiling relied on immunoSEQ multiplex PCR, and the TCRdb table lists in-frame clones only, not all of them. The sample lists roughly 23,000 clones, around 68% occurring once. The specimen was CD4+ T cells from PBMCs, cultured in vitro. These receptors all come from a human donor in good health.

This chain links TRBV5-5 with TRBJ2-2; TRBD2 matches 7 bases. The CDR3 contains 14 residues. Per the germline V gene, CDR1 is SGHKS and CDR2 is YYEKEE (reference sequence). V lost 9 bases, J lost 2 bases, and 7 bases stayed unmatched. The CDR3 sequence: CATLPGLNTGELFF. The CDR3, as DNA: TGTGCCACTCTTCCGGGACTAAACACCGGGGAGCTGTTTTTT.

The rearrangement links TRBV19 to TRBJ2-3; D is perhaps TRBD1 or TRBD2 (6 bases each). V gave up 7 bases and J gave up 4 bases, with 15 bases separating them. This CDR3 contains 14 residues. Germline lookup yields CDR1 LNHDA and CDR2 SQIVND (reference sequence). As DNA, the CDR3 is TGTGCCAGTAATAGTAGGGGGGAAGCAGATACGCAGTATTTT. Protein product: CASNSRGEADTQYF.

This clone was seen only a few times. The chain couples TRBV2 to TRBJ2-2; D ambiguous. The V end was cut by 3 bases, the J end by 0 bases, with 8 bases between. The CDR3 covers 15 residues. CDR1 is SNHLY and CDR2 is FYNNEI in the germline V gene. The CDR3 nucleotides read TGTGCCAGCAGTGATTGGCCACCGAACACCGGGGAGCTGTTTTTT. As protein: CASSDWPPNTGELFF.

The V call is TRBV27, the J call TRBJ1-4, with 8 bases aligning to TRBD1. The CDR3 totals 14 residues. Germline-derived CDR1 and CDR2 are MNHEY and SMNVEV (reference sequence). V lost 5 bases, J lost 8 bases, and 7 bases stayed unmatched. The CDR3 DNA is TGTGCCAGCAGTCCCCGACAGGGGAGGGAAAAACTGTTTTTT. It encodes CASSPRQGREKLFF.

This chain connects TRBV12-5 to TRBJ1-3, with D perhaps TRBD1 (6 bases). The CDR3 loop spans 18 amino acids. Trimming took off 5 bases at V and 4 bases at J, with 24 bases between the two ends. The germline V gene encodes CDR1 LGHNT and CDR2 FRNRAP. The CDR3 protein is CASGRGLAGGAWGNTIYF. DNA for the CDR3: TGTGCTAGTGGTCGAGGCCTGGCGGGGGGCGCTTGGGGAAACACCATATATTTT. The full variable domain, completed using reference TRBV12-5 and TRBJ1-3, is DARVTQTPRHKVTEMGQEVTMRCQPILGHNTVFWYRQTMMQGLELLAYFRNRAPLDDSGMPKDRFSAEMPDATLATLKIQPSEPRDSAVYFCASGRGLAGGAWGNTIYFGEGSWLTVV.

This clone was picked up one time. The chain links TRBV5-1 to TRBJ1-4; a weak D match, TRBD1 (5 bases). This CDR3 region has 13 residues. Deletions cut 4 bases from V and 8 bases from J, with 12 bases between. The germline V gene encodes CDR1 SGHRS and CDR2 YFSETQ. In DNA, the CDR3 is TGCGCCAGCAGCAGAGGGGTTAGGGAAAAACTGTTTTTT. Encoded protein: CASSRGVREKLFF.

The J gene is TRBJ1-1, the V gene TRBV6-5, with no clear D. Germline values: CDR1 MNHEY, CDR2 SVGAGI. V gave up 0 bases and J gave up 3 bases, with 11 bases separating them. The CDR3 is 15 residues long. DNA of the CDR3: TGTGCCAGCAGTTACTCGTTTCGGGGTCACACTGAAGCTTTCTTT. This translates into CASSYSFRGHTEAFF.

The chain combines TRBV7-2 with TRBJ2-3; 9 nucleotides align to TRBD2. Germline CDR1 and CDR2: SGHTA and FQGNSA. V trimming: 3 bases; J trimming: 7 bases; junction bases outside the gene matches: 5. The CDR3 contains 14 residues. The CDR3 DNA reads TGTGCCAGCAGCTTGGCGGGAGGGCCGAATACGCAGTATTTT. Translating gives CASSLAGGPNTQYF.